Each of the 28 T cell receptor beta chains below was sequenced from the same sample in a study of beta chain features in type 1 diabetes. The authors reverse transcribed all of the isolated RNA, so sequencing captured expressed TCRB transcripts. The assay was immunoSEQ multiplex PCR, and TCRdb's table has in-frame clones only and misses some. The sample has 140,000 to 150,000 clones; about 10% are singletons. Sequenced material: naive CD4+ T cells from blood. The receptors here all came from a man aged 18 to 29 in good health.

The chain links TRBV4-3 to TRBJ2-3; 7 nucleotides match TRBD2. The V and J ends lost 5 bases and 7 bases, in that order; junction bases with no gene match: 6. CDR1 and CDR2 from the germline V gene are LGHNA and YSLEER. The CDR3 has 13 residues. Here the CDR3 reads CASSITSDNTQYF. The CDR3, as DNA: TGCGCCAGCAGCATAACTAGCGACAATACGCAGTATTTT.

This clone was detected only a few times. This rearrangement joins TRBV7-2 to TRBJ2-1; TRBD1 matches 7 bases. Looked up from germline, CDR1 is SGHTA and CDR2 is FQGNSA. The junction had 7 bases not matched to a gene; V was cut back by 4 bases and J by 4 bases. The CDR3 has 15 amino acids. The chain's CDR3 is CASSSGTVFYNEQFF. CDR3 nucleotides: TGTGCCAGCAGCTCCGGGACAGTTTTTTACAATGAGCAGTTCTTC.

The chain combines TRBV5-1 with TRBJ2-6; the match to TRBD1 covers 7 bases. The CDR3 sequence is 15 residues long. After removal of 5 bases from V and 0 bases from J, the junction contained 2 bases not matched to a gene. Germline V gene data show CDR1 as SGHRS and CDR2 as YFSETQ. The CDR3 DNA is TGCGCCAGCAGGGGGGACAGCTCTGGGGCCAACGTCCTGACTTTC. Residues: CASRGDSSGANVLTF.

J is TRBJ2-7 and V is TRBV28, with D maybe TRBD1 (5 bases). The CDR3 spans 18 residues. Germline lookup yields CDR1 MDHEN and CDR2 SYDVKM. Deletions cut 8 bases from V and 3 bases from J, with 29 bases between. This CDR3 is CASWGQGRGSPTRYEQYF. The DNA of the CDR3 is TGTGCCAGCTGGGGCCAGGGCCGTGGTAGTCCTACTCGCTACGAGCAGTACTTC.

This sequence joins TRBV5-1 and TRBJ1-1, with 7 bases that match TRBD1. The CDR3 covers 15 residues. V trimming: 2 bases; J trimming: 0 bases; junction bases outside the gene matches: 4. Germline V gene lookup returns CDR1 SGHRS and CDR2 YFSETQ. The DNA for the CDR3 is TGCGCCAGCAGCTTTGGACAGGACCTGAACACTGAAGCTTTCTTT. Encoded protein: CASSFGQDLNTEAFF.

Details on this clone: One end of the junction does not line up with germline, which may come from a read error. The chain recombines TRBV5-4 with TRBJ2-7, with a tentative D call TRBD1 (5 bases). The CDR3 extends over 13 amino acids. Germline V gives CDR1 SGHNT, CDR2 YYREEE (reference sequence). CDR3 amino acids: CASSQGASYEQYF. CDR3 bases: TGCGCCAGCAGCCAAGGGGCCTCCTACGAGCAGTACTTC.

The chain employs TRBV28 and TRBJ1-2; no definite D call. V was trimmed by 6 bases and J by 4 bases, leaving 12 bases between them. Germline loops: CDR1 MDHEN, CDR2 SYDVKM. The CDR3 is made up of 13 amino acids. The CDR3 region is CASRVPGSYGYTF. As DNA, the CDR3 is TGTGCCAGCAGGGTGCCCGGGAGCTATGGCTACACCTTC.

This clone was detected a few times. The chain's CDR3 is CASSIGLAGVDTQYF. CDR3 DNA: TGTGCCAGTAGTATAGGGCTAGCGGGGGTAGATACGCAGTATTTT. The chain combines TRBV19 with TRBJ2-3, with 10 bases identical to TRBD2. J gave up 5 bases and V 1 base, and 3 bases lay outside the gene matches. The CDR3 has 15 residues. The germline V gene has CDR1 LNHDA and CDR2 SQIVND (reference sequence).

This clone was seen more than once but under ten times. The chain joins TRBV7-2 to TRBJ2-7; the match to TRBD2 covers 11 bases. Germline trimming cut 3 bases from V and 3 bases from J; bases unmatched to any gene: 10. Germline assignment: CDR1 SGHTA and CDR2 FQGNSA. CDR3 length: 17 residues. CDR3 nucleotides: TGTGCCAGCAGCTTTACTAGCGGGGGCCGCCAACACTACGAGCAGTACTTC. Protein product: CASSFTSGGRQHYEQYF.

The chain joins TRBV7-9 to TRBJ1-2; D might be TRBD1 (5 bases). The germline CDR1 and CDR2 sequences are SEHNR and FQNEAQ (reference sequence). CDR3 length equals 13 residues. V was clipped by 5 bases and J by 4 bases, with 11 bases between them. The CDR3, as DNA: TGTGCCAGCAGCGCGACAGCCTTCTATGGCTACACCTTC. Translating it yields CASSATAFYGYTF. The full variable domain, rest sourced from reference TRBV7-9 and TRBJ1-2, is DTGVSQNPRHKITKRGQNVTFRCDPISEHNRLYWYRQTLGQGPEFLTYFQNEAQLEKSRLLSDRFSAERPKGSFSTLEIQRTEQGDSAMYLCASSATAFYGYTFGSGTRLTVV.

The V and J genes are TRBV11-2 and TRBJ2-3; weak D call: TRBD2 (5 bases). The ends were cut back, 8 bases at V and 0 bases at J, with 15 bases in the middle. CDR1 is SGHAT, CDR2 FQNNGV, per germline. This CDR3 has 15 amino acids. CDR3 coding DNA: TGTGCCAGCCGCGGGTTGCGGGCTAGCACAGATACGCAGTATTTT. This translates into CASRGLRASTDTQYF.

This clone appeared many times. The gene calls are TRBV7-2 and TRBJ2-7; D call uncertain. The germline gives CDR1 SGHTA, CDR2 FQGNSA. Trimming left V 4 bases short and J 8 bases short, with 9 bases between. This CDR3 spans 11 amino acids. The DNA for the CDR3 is TGTGCCAGCAGCTCGGTAGTCCAGCAGTACTTC. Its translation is CASSSVVQQYF.

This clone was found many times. CDR3 amino acids: CASSLDSIQYF. CDR3 in DNA: TGTGCCAGCAGCTTAGATAGCATTCAGTACTTC. This rearrangement joins TRBV7-9 to TRBJ2-4, with D uncertain. V was pared by 1 base and J by 9 bases, with 4 bases between. In germline, CDR1 is SEHNR, CDR2 FQNEAQ (reference sequence). The CDR3 totals 11 residues.

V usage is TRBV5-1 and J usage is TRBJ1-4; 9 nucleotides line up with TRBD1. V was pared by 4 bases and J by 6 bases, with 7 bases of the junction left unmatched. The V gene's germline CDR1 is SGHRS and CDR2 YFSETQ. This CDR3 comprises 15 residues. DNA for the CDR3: TGCGCCAGCAGCGGCAGGACAGGGGTCTATGAAAAACTGTTTTTT. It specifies CASSGRTGVYEKLFF. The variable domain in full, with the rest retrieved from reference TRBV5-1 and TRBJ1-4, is KAGVTQTPRYLIKTRGQQVTLSCSPISGHRSVSWYQQTPGQGLQFLFEYFSETQRNKGNFPGRFSGRQFSNSRSEMNVSTLELGDSALYLCASSGRTGVYEKLFFGSGTQLSVL.

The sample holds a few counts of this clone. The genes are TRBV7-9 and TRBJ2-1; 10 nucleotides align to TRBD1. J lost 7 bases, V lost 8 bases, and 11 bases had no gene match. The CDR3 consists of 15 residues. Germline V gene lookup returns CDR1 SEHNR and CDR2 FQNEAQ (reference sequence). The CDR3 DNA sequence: TGTGCCAGCGAGTGGGGACAGGGGTTTGGTAATGAGCAGTTCTTC. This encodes CASEWGQGFGNEQFF. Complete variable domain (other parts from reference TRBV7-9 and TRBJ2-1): DTGVSQNPRHKITKRGQNVTFRCDPISEHNRLYWYRQTLGQGPEFLTYFQNEAQLEKSRLLSDRFSAERPKGSFSTLEIQRTEQGDSAMYLCASEWGQGFGNEQFFGPGTRLTVL.

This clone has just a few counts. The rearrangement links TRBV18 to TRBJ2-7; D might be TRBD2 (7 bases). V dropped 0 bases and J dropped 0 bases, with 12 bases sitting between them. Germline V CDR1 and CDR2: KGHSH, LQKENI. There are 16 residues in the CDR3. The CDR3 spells CASSPPGRGLSYEQYF. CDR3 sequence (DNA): TGTGCCAGCTCACCACCTGGGCGGGGGCTCTCCTACGAGCAGTACTTC.

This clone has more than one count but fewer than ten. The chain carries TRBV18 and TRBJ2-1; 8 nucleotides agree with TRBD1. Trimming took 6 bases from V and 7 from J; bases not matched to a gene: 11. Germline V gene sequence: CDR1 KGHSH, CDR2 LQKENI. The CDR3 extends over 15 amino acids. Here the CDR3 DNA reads TGTGCCAGCTCGGAAAACGGACAGGGTCAGAATGAGCAGTTCTTC. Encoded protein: CASSENGQGQNEQFF. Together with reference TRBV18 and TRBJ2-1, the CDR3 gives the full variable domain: NAGVMQNPRHLVRRRGQEARLRCSPMKGHSHVYWYRQLPEEGLKFMVYLQKENIIDESGMPKERFSAEFPKEGPSILRIQQVVRGDSAAYFCASSENGQGQNEQFFGPGTRLTVL.

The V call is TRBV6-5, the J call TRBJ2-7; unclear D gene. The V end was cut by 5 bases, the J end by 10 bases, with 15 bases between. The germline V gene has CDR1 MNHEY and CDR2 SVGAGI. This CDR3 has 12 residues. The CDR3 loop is CASSTSIGQQYF. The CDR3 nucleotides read TGTGCCAGCAGTACCTCAATTGGCCAACAGTACTTC.

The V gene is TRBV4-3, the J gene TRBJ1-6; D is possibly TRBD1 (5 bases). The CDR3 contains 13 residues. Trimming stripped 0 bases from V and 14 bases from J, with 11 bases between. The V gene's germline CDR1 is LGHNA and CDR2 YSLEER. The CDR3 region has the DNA TGCGCCAGCAGCCAAGATGGGGCAGAGACCCTCCACTTT. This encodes CASSQDGAETLHF.

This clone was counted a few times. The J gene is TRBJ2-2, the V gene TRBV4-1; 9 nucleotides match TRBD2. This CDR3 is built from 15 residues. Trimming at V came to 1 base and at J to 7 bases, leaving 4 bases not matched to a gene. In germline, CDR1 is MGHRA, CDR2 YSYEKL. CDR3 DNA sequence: TGCGCCAGCAGCCAAGGGAATAGCGGGGGCGGGGAGCTGTTTTTT. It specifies CASSQGNSGGGELFF.

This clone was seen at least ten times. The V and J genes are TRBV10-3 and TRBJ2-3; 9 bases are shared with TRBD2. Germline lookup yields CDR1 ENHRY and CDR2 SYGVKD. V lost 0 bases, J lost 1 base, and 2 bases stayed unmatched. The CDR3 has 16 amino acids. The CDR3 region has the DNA TGTGCCATCAGTGAGTCGGCTAGCGGGGGCACAGATACGCAGTATTTT. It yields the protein CAISESASGGTDTQYF.

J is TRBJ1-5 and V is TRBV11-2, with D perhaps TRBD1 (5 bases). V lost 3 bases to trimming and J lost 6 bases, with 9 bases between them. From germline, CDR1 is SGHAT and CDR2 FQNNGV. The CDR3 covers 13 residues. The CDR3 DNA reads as TGTGCCAGCAGCTTGGGGACTTCTCAGCCCCAGCATTTT. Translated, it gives CASSLGTSQPQHF.

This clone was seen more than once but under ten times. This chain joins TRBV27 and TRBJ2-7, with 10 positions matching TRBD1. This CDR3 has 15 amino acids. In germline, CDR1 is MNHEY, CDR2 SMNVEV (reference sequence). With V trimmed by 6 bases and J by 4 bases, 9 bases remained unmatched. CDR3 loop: CASRRPGQGRYEQYF. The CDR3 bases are TGTGCCAGCAGACGACCGGGACAGGGGAGGTACGAGCAGTACTTC.

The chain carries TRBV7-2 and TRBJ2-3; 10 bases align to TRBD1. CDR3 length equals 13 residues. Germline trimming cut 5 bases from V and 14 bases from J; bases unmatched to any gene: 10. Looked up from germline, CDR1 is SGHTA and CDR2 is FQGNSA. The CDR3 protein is CASSARQGAGGYF. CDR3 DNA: TGTGCCAGCAGCGCCCGACAGGGGGCGGGCGGGTATTTT.

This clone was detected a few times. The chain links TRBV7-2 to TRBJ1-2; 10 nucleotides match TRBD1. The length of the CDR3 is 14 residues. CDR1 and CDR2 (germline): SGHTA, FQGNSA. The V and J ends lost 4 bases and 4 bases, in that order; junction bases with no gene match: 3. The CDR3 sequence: CASSWTGGGYGYTF. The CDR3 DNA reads TGTGCCAGCAGCTGGACAGGGGGGGGCTATGGCTACACCTTC.

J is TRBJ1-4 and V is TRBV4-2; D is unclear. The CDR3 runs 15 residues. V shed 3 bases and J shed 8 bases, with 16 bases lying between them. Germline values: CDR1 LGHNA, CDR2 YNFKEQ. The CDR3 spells CASSHLNMGREKLFF. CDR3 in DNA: TGTGCCAGCAGCCACCTGAACATGGGCCGGGAAAAACTGTTTTTT.

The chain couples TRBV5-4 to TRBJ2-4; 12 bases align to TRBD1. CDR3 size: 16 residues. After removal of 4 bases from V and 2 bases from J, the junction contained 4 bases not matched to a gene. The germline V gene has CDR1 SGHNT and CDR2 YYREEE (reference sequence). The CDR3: CASSLGTGGSKNIQYF. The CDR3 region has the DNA TGTGCCAGCAGCCTCGGGACAGGGGGCTCCAAAAACATTCAGTACTTC. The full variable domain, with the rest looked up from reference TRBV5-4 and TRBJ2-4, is ETGVTQSPTHLIKTRGQQVTLRCSSQSGHNTVSWYQQALGQGPQFIFQYYREEENGRGNFPPRFSGLQFPNYSSELNVNALELDDSALYLCASSLGTGGSKNIQYFGAGTRLSVL.

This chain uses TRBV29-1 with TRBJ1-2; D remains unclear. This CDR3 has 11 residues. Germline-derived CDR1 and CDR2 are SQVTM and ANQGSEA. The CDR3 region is CTVRENYGYTF. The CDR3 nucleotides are TGCACCGTGCGGGAGAACTATGGCTACACCTTC.